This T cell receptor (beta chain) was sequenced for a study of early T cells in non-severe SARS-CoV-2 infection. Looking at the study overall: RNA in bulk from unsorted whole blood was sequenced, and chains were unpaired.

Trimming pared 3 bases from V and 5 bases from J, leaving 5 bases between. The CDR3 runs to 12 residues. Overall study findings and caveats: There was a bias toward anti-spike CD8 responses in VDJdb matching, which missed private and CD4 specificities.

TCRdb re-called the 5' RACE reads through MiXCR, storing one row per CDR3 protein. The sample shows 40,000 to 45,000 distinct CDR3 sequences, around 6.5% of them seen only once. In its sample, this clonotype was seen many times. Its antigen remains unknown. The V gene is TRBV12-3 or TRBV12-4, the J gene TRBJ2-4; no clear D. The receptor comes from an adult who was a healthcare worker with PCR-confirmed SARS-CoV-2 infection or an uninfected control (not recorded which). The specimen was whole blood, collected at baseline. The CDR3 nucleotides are TGTGCCAGCAGTTTCCAGGAAAACATTCAGTACTTC. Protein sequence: CASSFQENIQYF.